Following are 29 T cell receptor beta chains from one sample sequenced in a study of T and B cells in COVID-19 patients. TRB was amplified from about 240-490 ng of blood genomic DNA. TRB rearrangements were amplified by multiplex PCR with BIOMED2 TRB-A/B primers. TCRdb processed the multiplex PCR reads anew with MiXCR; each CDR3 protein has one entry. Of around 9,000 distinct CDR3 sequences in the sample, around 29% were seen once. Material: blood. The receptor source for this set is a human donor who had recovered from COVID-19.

In nucleotides, the CDR3 is TGTGCCAGCAGTTTGGGTAGCGTACCCACAGATACGCAGTATTTT. Protein sequence: CASSLGSVPTDTQYF. V usage is TRBV27 and J usage is TRBJ2-3, with D maybe TRBD2 (5 bases). The V gene lost 3 bases and the J gene lost 2 bases, with 12 bases spanning the gap. This CDR3 has 15 amino acids. Germline V gene lookup returns CDR1 MNHEY and CDR2 SMNVEV (reference sequence).

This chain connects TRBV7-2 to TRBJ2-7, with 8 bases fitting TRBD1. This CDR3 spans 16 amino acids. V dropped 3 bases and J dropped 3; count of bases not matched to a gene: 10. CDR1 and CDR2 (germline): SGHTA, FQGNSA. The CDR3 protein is CASSLDSGQGIYEQYF. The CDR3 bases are TGTGCCAGCAGCTTGGACTCCGGACAGGGTATCTACGAGCAGTACTTC.

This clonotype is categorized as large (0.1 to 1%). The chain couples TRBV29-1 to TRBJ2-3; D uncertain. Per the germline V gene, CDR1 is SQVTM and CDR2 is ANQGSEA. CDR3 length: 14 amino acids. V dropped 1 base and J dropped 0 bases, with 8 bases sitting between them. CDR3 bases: TGCAGCGTTGAAGCAGGCCCTAGCACAGATACGCAGTATTTT. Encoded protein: CSVEAGPSTDTQYF.

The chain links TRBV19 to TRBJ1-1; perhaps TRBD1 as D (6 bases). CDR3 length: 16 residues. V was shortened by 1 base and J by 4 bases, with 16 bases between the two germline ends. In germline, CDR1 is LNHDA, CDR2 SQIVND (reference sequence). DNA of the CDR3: TGTGCCAGTAGTATAGTCCCTACAGGGAGGGGCACTGAAGCTTTCTTT. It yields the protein CASSIVPTGRGTEAFF.

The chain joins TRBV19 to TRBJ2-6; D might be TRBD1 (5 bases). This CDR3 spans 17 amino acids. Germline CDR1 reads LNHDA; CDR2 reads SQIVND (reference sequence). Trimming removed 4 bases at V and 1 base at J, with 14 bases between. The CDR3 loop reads CASSTKPTESGANVLTF. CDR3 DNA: TGTGCCAGTAGTACCAAGCCGACAGAGTCTGGGGCCAACGTCCTGACTTTC.

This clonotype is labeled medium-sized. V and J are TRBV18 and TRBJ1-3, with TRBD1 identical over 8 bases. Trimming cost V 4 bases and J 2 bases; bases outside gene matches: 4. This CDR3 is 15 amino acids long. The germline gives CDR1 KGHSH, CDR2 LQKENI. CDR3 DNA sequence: TGTGCCAGCTCACGGGCACAGGGGGCTGGAAACACCATATATTTT. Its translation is CASSRAQGAGNTIYF.

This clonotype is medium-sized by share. The CDR3 nucleotides are TGTGCCACCAGCAGCCGGGACAGGGGATTGAACACCGGGGAGCTGTTTTTT. It codes for CATSSRDRGLNTGELFF. The chain carries TRBV15 and TRBJ2-2; 10 bases match TRBD1. V gave up 3 bases and J gave up 1 base; unmatched junction bases: 5. This CDR3 spans 17 amino acids. Germline assignment: CDR1 LNHNV and CDR2 YYDKDF (reference sequence).

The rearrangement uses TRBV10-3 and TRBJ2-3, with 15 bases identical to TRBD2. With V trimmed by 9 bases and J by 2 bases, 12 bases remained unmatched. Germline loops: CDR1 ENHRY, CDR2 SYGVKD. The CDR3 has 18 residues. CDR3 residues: CAINPSRTSGGVTDTQYF. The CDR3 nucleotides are TGTGCCATTAACCCGTCTCGGACTAGCGGGGGGGTCACAGATACGCAGTATTTT.

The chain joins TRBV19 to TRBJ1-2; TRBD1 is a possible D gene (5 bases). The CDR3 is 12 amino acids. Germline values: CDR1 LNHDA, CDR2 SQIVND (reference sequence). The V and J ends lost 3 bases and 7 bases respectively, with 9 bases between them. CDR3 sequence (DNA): TGTGCCAGTAGTATCCAGGGAGCTGGCTACACCTTC. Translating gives CASSIQGAGYTF.

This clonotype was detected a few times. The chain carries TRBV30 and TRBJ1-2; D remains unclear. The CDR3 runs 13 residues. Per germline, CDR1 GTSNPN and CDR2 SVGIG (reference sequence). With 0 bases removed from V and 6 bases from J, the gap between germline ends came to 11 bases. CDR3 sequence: CAWSVKGSNGYTF. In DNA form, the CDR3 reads TGTGCCTGGAGTGTGAAGGGAAGTAATGGCTACACCTTC.

This CDR3 reads CASSERESTGELFF. The CDR3 coding sequence is TGTGCCAGCAGTGAAAGAGAGTCCACCGGGGAGCTGTTTTTT. The chain combines TRBV6-1 with TRBJ2-2, with D hard to call. Between the trimmed V and J ends, which lost 2 bases and 4 bases, there was a span of 8 bases. Germline CDR1 MNHNS, CDR2 SASEGT. This CDR3 contains 14 residues.

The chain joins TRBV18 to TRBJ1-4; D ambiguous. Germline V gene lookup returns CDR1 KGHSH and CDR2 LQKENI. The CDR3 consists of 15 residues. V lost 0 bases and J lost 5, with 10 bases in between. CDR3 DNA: TGTGCCAGCTCACCACCGTCCCTAGGAAATGAAAAACTGTTTTTT. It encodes CASSPPSLGNEKLFF.

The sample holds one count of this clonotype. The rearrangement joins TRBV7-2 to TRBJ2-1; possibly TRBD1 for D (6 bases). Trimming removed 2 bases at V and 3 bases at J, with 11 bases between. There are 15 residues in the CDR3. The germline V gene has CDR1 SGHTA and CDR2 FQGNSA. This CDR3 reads CASSLSGTNYNEQFF. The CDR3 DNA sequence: TGTGCCAGCAGCTTATCCGGGACAAACTACAATGAGCAGTTCTTC.

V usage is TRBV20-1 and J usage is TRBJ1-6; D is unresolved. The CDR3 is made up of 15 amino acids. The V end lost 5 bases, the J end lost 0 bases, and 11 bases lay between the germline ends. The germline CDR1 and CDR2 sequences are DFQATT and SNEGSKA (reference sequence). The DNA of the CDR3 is TGCAGTGCTCTTCAAGAAAACTCCTATAATTCACCCCTCCACTTT. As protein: CSALQENSYNSPLHF.

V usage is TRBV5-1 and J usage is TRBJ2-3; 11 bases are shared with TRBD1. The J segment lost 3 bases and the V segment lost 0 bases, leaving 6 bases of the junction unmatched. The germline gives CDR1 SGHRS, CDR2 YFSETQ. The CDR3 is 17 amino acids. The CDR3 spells CASSLAAGTGGTDTQYF. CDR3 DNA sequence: TGCGCCAGCAGCTTGGCAGCCGGGACAGGGGGTACAGATACGCAGTATTTT.

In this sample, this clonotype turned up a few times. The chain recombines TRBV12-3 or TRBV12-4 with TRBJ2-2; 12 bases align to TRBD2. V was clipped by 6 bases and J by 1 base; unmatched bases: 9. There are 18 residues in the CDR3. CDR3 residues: CASRPGLAGTLNTGELFF. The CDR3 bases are TGTGCCAGCAGACCCGGACTAGCGGGGACACTGAACACCGGGGAGCTGTTTTTT.

The CDR3 sequence: CATSGWDSNQPQHF. The CDR3 nucleotides read TGTGCCACCAGTGGGTGGGATAGCAATCAGCCCCAGCATTTT. The chain couples TRBV24-1 to TRBJ1-5, with no clear D. V lost 5 bases and J 0 bases, leaving 7 bases between the germline ends. Germline V gene sequence: CDR1 KGHDR, CDR2 SFDVKD. The CDR3 covers 14 residues.

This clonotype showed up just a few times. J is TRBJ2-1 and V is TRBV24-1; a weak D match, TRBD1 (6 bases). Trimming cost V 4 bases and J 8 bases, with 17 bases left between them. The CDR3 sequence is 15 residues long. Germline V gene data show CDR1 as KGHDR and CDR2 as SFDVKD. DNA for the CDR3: TGTGCCACCAGTGACAACAGGGCACGGGCGGATGAGCAGTTCTTC. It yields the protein CATSDNRARADEQFF.

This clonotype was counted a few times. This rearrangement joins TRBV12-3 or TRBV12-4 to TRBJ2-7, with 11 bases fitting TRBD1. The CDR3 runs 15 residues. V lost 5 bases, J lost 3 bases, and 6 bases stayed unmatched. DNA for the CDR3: TGTGCCAGCAGTGATACCGGGACAGGGGGCTACGAGCAGTACTTC. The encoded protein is CASSDTGTGGYEQYF.

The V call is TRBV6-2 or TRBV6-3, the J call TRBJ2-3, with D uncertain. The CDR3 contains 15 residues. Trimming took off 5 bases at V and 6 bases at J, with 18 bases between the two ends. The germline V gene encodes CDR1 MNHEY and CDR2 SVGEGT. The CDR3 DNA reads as TGTGCCAGCAGTGAAGACGGCAGGAACTTTGATACGCAGTATTTT. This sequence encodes CASSEDGRNFDTQYF.

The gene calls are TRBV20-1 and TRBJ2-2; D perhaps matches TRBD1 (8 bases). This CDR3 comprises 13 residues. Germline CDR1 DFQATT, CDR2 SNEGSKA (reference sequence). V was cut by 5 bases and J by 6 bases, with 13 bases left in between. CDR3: CSARTGRAGELFF. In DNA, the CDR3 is TGCAGTGCTCGGACAGGGAGGGCCGGGGAGCTGTTTTTT.

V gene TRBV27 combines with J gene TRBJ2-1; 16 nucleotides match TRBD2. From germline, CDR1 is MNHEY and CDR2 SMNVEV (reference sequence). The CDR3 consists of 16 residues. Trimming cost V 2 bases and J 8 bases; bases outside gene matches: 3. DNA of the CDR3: TGTGCCAGCAGTTTAGGGACTAGCGGGGGGGCCTATGAGCAGTTCTTC. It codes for CASSLGTSGGAYEQFF.

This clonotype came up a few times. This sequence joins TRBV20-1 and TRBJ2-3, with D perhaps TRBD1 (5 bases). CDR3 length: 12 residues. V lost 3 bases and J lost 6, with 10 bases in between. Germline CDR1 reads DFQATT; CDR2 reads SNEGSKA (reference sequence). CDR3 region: CSASDPGDTQYF. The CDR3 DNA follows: TGCAGTGCTAGCGATCCAGGGGATACGCAGTATTTT.

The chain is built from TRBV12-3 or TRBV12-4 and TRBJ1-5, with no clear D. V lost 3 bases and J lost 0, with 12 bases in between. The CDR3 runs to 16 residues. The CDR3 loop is CASSLMREHSNQPQHF. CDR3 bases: TGTGCCAGCAGTTTGATGAGGGAGCATAGCAATCAGCCCCAGCATTTT.

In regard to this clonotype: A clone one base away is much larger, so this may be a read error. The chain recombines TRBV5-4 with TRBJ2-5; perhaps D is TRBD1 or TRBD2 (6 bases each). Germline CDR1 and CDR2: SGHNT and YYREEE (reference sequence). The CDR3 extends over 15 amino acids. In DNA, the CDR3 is TGTGCCAGCACCCCTTCCTGGGGGGCGCACGGGACCAAGTACTTC. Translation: CASTPSWGAHGTKYF.

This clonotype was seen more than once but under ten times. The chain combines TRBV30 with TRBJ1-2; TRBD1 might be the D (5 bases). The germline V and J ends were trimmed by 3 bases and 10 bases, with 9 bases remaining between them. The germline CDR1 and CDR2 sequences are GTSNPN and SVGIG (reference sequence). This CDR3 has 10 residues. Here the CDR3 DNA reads TGTGCCTGGAGCAAAGGGGACTACACCTTC. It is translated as CAWSKGDYTF.

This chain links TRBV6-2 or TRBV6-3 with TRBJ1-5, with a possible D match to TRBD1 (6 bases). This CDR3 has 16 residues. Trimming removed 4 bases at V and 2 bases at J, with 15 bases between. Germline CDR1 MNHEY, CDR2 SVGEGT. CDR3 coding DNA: TGTGCCAGCAGTTTCATTCCAGGGGAGGGCAATCAGCCCCAGCATTTT. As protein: CASSFIPGEGNQPQHF.

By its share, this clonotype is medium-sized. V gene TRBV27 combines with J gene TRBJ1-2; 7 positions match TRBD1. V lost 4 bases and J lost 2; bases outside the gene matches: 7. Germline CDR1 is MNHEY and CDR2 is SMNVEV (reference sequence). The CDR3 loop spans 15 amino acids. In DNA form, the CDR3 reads TGTGCCAGCAGTTCCTCGGGACAGCCAAACTATGGCTACACCTTC. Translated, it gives CASSSSGQPNYGYTF.

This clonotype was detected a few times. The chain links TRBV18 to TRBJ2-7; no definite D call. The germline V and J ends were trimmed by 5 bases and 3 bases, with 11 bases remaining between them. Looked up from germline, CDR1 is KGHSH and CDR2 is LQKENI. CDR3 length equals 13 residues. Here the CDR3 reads CASSKGANYEQYF. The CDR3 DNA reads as TGTGCCAGCTCAAAGGGCGCGAACTACGAGCAGTACTTC.